The sample holds a few counts of the clone carrying this T cell receptor (beta chain). The sample originates from a study of T cells of healthy individuals. TCRdb re-derived calls from the 5' RACE reads in MiXCR, one entry per CDR3 protein. The sample holds approximately 50,000 distinct CDR3 sequences, roughly 14% seen once. The sequence derives from a human donor in good health.

The CDR3 DNA is TGCAGTGCTAGAGAACTAGCGGGCTCCTACAATGAGCAGTTCTTC. It translates to CSARELAGSYNEQFF. This chain joins TRBV20-1 and TRBJ2-1, with 9 bases fitting TRBD2. The junction had 0 bases not matched to a gene; V was cut back by 0 bases and J by 0 bases. The CDR3 spans 15 residues. Germline lookup yields CDR1 DFQATT and CDR2 SNEGSKA (reference sequence).